Below, 27 T cell receptor beta chains from the same sample are listed, as sequenced in a study of early T cells in non-severe SARS-CoV-2 infection. TCRdb fed the 5' RACE reads into MiXCR, producing one record per CDR3 protein. This table holds roughly 67,000 distinct CDR3 sequences, 10% to 15% found once. Sequenced input: whole blood. The receptors derive from an adult who was a healthcare worker with PCR-confirmed SARS-CoV-2 infection or an uninfected control (not recorded which).

This clonotype has at least ten counts. V gene TRBV10-1 combines with J gene TRBJ1-1, with D unclear. CDR3 length equals 13 residues. CDR1 is WNHNN, CDR2 SYGVQD, per germline (reference sequence). With 6 bases removed from V and 2 bases from J, the gap between germline ends came to 10 bases. The CDR3: CASRFSINTEAFF. The CDR3 DNA reads as TGCGCCAGCAGATTTTCAATAAACACTGAAGCTTTCTTT.

Only a few counts were recorded for this clonotype. The rearrangement links TRBV6-2 or TRBV6-3 to TRBJ1-5; no clear D. V shed 7 bases and J shed 0 bases, with 10 bases lying between them. CDR3 length: 14 residues. Germline CDR1 MNHEY, CDR2 SVGEGT. The DNA of the CDR3 is TGTGCCAGCAAGCGGAACTATAGCAATCAGCCCCAGCATTTT. This gives the protein CASKRNYSNQPQHF.

This rearrangement joins TRBV28 to TRBJ1-2, with a weak D call TRBD1 (6 bases). Germline CDR1 and CDR2: MDHEN and SYDVKM. The V gene lost 2 bases and the J gene lost 5 bases, with 9 bases spanning the gap. The CDR3 totals 13 residues. The CDR3: CASSLIGQYGYTF. In DNA form, the CDR3 reads TGTGCCAGCAGTTTAATAGGACAGTATGGCTACACCTTC.

J is TRBJ2-2 and V is TRBV11-3, with D possibly matching TRBD1 (5 bases). V was trimmed by 4 bases and J by 5 bases, leaving 5 bases between them. The CDR3 is 12 amino acids. The germline gives CDR1 SGHNT, CDR2 YENEEA. The DNA for the CDR3 is TGTGCCAGCAGCTCAGGGACCGGGGAGCTGTTTTTT. It yields the protein CASSSGTGELFF.

V gene TRBV11-2 combines with J gene TRBJ2-3; 9 nucleotides agree with TRBD2. This CDR3 has 15 amino acids. Germline V gene lookup returns CDR1 SGHAT and CDR2 FQNNGV. Trimming at V came to 6 bases and at J to 2 bases, leaving 6 bases not matched to a gene. The DNA for the CDR3 is TGTGCCAGCAGTCAACTAGCGGGTTACACAGATACGCAGTATTTT. This codes for CASSQLAGYTDTQYF.

About this clonotype itself: This sequence may be a read error, since a much larger clone differs from it by one base. This sequence joins TRBV14 and TRBJ2-5; D unclear. Trimming took off 0 bases at V and 7 bases at J, with 3 bases between the two ends. In germline, CDR1 is SGHDN, CDR2 FVKESK. This CDR3 has 11 residues. In DNA form, the CDR3 reads TGTGCCAGCAGCCAAGAAGGGACCCAGTACTTC. It is translated as CASSQEGTQYF.

In its sample, this clonotype was seen many times. This chain joins TRBV29-1 and TRBJ2-7, with TRBD1 matching over 11 bases. The CDR3 spans 12 residues. Germline V gene sequence: CDR1 SQVTM, CDR2 ANQGSEA. The V gene end was trimmed by 7 bases and the J gene end by 5 bases; junction bases not matched to a gene: 4. The CDR3 protein is CSGGQGANEQYF. Here the CDR3 DNA reads TGCAGCGGCGGACAGGGGGCCAACGAGCAGTACTTC.

This clonotype appeared a few times. The chain carries TRBV29-1 and TRBJ2-3; 8 bases align to TRBD2. The germline gives CDR1 SQVTM, CDR2 ANQGSEA. This CDR3 contains 14 residues. Unmatched junction bases numbered 6, after V lost 6 bases and J lost 1 base. CDR3 in DNA: TGCAGCGTAGTACTAGCGGCGGGCACAGATACGCAGTATTTT. Residues: CSVVLAAGTDTQYF.

This clonotype was picked up many times. The chain is built from TRBV6-4 and TRBJ2-3, with TRBD2 as a possible D gene (5 bases). Trimming took 3 bases from V and 1 from J, leaving 11 bases between them. The CDR3 length is 15 residues. Germline-derived CDR1 and CDR2 are MRHNA and SNTAGT. CDR3 bases: TGTGCCAGCAGTGAAGCGCTAGCCGGCACAGATACGCAGTATTTT. It encodes CASSEALAGTDTQYF.

The CDR3 sequence is CASSPLLETTNEKLFF. As DNA, the CDR3 is TGTGCCAGCTCACCACTTTTGGAGACTACTAATGAAAAACTGTTTTTT. This rearrangement joins TRBV18 to TRBJ1-4; D ambiguous. Germline V gene sequence: CDR1 KGHSH, CDR2 LQKENI. Trimming stripped 1 base from V and 2 bases from J, with 11 bases between. The CDR3 is 16 amino acids.

The chain carries TRBV9 and TRBJ1-3; unclear D gene. The germline V and J ends were trimmed by 0 bases and 1 base, with 5 bases remaining between them. Germline V gene lookup returns CDR1 SGDLS and CDR2 YYNGEE. The CDR3 is made up of 14 amino acids. This CDR3 reads CASSVAVSGNTIYF. CDR3 DNA sequence: TGTGCCAGCAGCGTAGCGGTATCTGGAAACACCATATATTTT.

In the case of this clonotype: A read error may produce the germline difference seen at one junction end. This chain uses TRBV9 with TRBJ1-3, with D maybe TRBD1 (5 bases). Germline CDR1 reads SGDLS; CDR2 reads YYNGEE. This CDR3 is 16 amino acids long. The CDR3 here is CASSVATWDSENTIYF. In DNA form, the CDR3 reads TGTGCCAGCAGCGTAGCTACGTGGGACTCTGAAAACACCATATATTTT. The whole variable domain, filled in from reference TRBV9 and TRBJ1-3, reads DSGVTQTPKHLITATGQRVTLRCSPRSGDLSVYWYQQSLDQGLQFLIQYYNGEERAKGNILERFSAQQFPDLHSELNLSSLELGDSALYFCASSVATWDSENTIYFGEGSWLTVV.

The sample holds many counts of this clonotype. The chain recombines TRBV7-9 with TRBJ2-7; no firm D call. The CDR3 is 14 amino acids. Germline loops: CDR1 SEHNR, CDR2 FQNEAQ (reference sequence). Trimming removed 5 bases from V and 6 bases from J, with 17 bases in between. The CDR3 sequence is CASSPGAPSIEQYF. CDR3 bases: TGTGCCAGCAGCCCTGGTGCCCCTAGTATCGAGCAGTACTTC.

The table lists this clonotype with a few counts. The chain combines TRBV20-1 with TRBJ1-1; the match to TRBD1 covers 7 bases. Trimming took 6 bases from V and 6 from J; bases not matched to a gene: 16. This CDR3 region has 15 residues. The germline gives CDR1 DFQATT, CDR2 SNEGSKA (reference sequence). The CDR3 DNA sequence: TGCAGTGCAATCAGACAGGGAAGTCGGCGGGCTGAAGCTTTCTTT. Translating gives CSAIRQGSRRAEAFF.

A few counts support this clonotype. This chain joins TRBV12-3 or TRBV12-4 and TRBJ1-3, with D perhaps matching TRBD1 (5 bases). V lost 3 bases and J lost 2, with 5 bases in between. The CDR3 is 13 residues long. CDR3 residues: CASSLGAGNTIYF. CDR3 nucleotides: TGTGCCAGCAGTTTGGGGGCTGGAAACACCATATATTTT.

This clonotype came up many times. The CDR3 sequence: CASSLGRGTEAFF. The CDR3, as DNA: TGTGCCAGCAGCTTAGGGCGAGGTACTGAAGCTTTCTTT. The V call is TRBV11-3, the J call TRBJ1-1; D remains unclear. V gave up 1 base and J gave up 5 bases, with 8 bases separating them. Germline CDR1 and CDR2: SGHNT and YENEEA. CDR3 length equals 13 residues.

This clonotype has at least ten counts. This rearrangement joins TRBV21-1 to TRBJ2-5. TRBV21-1 is an annotated pseudogene. The length of the CDR3 is 14 residues. CDR3 in amino acids: CASSKGHSQETQYF. In DNA, the CDR3 is TGTGCCAGCAGCAAAGGTCACAGCCAAGAGACCCAGTACTTC.

The V and J genes are TRBV7-9 and TRBJ2-3; no clear D gene. Trimming left V 6 bases short and J 0 bases short, with 16 bases between. The CDR3 has 16 amino acids. Germline V CDR1 and CDR2: SEHNR, FQNEAQ (reference sequence). The CDR3 loop reads CASRPPRMTSTDTQYF. Written as DNA, the CDR3 is TGTGCCAGCAGACCCCCGCGAATGACTAGCACAGATACGCAGTATTTT. Variable domain in full (rest from reference TRBV7-9 and TRBJ2-3): DTGVSQNPRHKITKRGQNVTFRCDPISEHNRLYWYRQTLGQGPEFLTYFQNEAQLEKSRLLSDRFSAERPKGSFSTLEIQRTEQGDSAMYLCASRPPRMTSTDTQYFGPGTRLTVL.

This clonotype was found a few times. The CDR3 coding sequence is TGTGCCAGCAGCCGGGACAGGGGAGGCCAAGAGACCCAGTACTTC. It translates to CASSRDRGGQETQYF. The chain combines TRBV2 with TRBJ2-5; 10 nucleotides match TRBD1. This CDR3 has 15 amino acids. Germline lookup yields CDR1 SNHLY and CDR2 FYNNEI. Trimming removed 6 bases from V and 1 base from J; junction bases left unmatched: 5.

The chain combines TRBV2 with TRBJ1-2; D may be TRBD1 (5 bases). Trimming removed 6 bases from V and 4 bases from J, with 12 bases in between. The CDR3 loop spans 13 amino acids. Germline values: CDR1 SNHLY, CDR2 FYNNEI. CDR3 sequence: CASRATVFYGYTF. For the CDR3, the DNA is TGTGCCAGCAGGGCGACAGTCTTCTATGGCTACACCTTC.

The J gene is TRBJ1-1, the V gene TRBV29-1; perhaps TRBD1 as D (6 bases). Looked up from germline, CDR1 is SQVTM and CDR2 is ANQGSEA. V was clipped by 6 bases and J by 8 bases, with 10 bases between them. The CDR3 is 10 amino acids. The CDR3 DNA follows: TGCAGCGTCCTGACAGGCGAAGCTTTCTTT. This translates into CSVLTGEAFF. The variable domain in full, completed from reference TRBV29-1 and TRBJ1-1, reads SAVISQKPSRDICQRGTSLTIQCQVDSQVTMMFWYRQQPGQSLTLIATANQGSEATYESGFVIDKFPISRPNLTFSTLTVSNMSPEDSSIYLCSVLTGEAFFGQGTRLTVV.

The V gene is TRBV29-1, the J gene TRBJ2-1, with D possibly being TRBD1 or TRBD2 (5 bases each). Germline V gene sequence: CDR1 SQVTM, CDR2 ANQGSEA. Deletions cut 6 bases from V and 2 bases from J, with 5 bases between. The CDR3 covers 11 residues. Here the CDR3 reads CSVGAYNEQFF. CDR3 nucleotides: TGCAGCGTGGGGGCCTACAATGAGCAGTTCTTC.

The table lists this clonotype with many counts. This chain's CDR3 is CASSHGDSAYEQYF. The DNA for the CDR3 is TGTGCCAGCAGCCACGGGGACAGCGCCTACGAGCAGTACTTC. V and J are TRBV7-9 and TRBJ2-7, with 7 nucleotides matching TRBD1. The CDR3 spans 14 residues. V was clipped by 5 bases and J by 2 bases; unmatched bases: 6. CDR1 is SEHNR and CDR2 is FQNEAQ in the germline V gene (reference sequence).

This clonotype was seen repeatedly, ten times or more. V gene TRBV4-1 combines with J gene TRBJ1-3; unclear D gene. The V gene lost 0 bases and the J gene lost 4 bases, with 4 bases spanning the gap. The CDR3 contains 13 residues. Germline V gene data show CDR1 as MGHRA and CDR2 as YSYEKL. This CDR3 reads CASSQDRGNTIYF. DNA of the CDR3: TGCGCCAGCAGCCAAGATCGAGGAAACACCATATATTTT.

This clonotype was recorded many times. The genes are TRBV20-1 and TRBJ1-6, with D perhaps matching TRBD1 (5 bases). This CDR3 comprises 15 residues. Germline lookup yields CDR1 DFQATT and CDR2 SNEGSKA (reference sequence). Trimming removed 0 bases at V and 9 bases at J, with 15 bases between. DNA for the CDR3: TGCAGTGCTAGAGATACCGGGACCGAATCTTCACCCCTCCACTTT. Its protein product is CSARDTGTESSPLHF.

The rearrangement uses TRBV7-9 and TRBJ1-2; D unresolved. The CDR3 loop spans 14 amino acids. Trimming removed 5 bases at V and 1 base at J, with 11 bases between. The germline V gene encodes CDR1 SEHNR and CDR2 FQNEAQ (reference sequence). DNA for the CDR3: TGTGCCAGCAGCATTACCAACAGTAACTATGGCTACACCTTC. Translated, it gives CASSITNSNYGYTF.

This clonotype was counted between two and nine times. The chain carries TRBV20-1 and TRBJ2-3; 9 bases fit TRBD2. There are 12 residues in the CDR3. CDR1 DFQATT and CDR2 SNEGSKA come from the germline V gene (reference sequence). V shed 6 bases and J 6 bases; nucleotides not matched to a gene: 4. The CDR3 region is CSAGTSFDTQYF. The CDR3 DNA is TGCAGTGCAGGGACTAGCTTTGATACGCAGTATTTT.